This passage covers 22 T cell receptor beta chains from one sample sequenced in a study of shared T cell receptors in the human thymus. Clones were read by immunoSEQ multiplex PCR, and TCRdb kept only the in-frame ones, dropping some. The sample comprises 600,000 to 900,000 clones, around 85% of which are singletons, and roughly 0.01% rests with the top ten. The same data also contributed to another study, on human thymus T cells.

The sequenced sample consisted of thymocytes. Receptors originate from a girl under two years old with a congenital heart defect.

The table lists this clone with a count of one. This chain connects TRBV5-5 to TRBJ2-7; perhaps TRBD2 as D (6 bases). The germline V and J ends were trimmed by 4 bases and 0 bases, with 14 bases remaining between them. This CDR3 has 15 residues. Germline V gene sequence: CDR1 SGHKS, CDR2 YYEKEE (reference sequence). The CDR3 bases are TGTGCCAGCAGCGTGGGACTCGGCGGCTCCTACGAGCAGTACTTC. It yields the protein CASSVGLGGSYEQYF.

The CDR3 DNA reads as TGTGCCAGCAGCCTCGACAAGGCTTATGGAAACACCATATATTTT. Translation: CASSLDKAYGNTIYF. The J gene is TRBJ1-3, the V gene TRBV6-1, with D uncertain. The CDR3 is made up of 15 amino acids. V was trimmed by 6 bases and J by 3 bases, leaving 15 bases between them. Germline V gene sequence: CDR1 MNHNS, CDR2 SASEGT.

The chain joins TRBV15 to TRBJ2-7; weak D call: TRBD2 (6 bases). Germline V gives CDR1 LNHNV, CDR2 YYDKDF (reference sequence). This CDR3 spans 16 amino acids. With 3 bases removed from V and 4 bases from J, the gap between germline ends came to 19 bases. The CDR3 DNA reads TGTGCCACCAGCAGGGACTACAAACCCCAGCTTTACGAGCAGTACTTC. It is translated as CATSRDYKPQLYEQYF.

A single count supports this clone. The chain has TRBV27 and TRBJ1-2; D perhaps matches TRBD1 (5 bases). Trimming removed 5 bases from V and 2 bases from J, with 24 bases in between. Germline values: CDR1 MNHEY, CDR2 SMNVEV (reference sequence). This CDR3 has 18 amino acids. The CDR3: CASSRTNAQGPENYGYTF. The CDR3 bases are TGTGCCAGCAGTCGAACCAATGCTCAGGGCCCAGAGAACTATGGCTACACCTTC.

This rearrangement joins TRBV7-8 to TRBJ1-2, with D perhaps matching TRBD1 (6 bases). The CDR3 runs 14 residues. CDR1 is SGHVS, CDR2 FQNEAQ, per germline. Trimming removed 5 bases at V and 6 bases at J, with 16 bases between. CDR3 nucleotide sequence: TGTGCCAGCAGCGAGGTGGGGGGGCGGAATGGCTACACCTTC. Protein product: CASSEVGGRNGYTF.

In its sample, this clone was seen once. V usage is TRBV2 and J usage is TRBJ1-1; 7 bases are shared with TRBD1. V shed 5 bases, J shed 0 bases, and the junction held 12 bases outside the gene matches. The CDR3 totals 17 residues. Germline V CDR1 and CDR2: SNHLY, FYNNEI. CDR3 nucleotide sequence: TGTGCCAGCAGTTCCCCGGACAGGTGGTATTTGAACACTGAAGCTTTCTTT. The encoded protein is CASSSPDRWYLNTEAFF.

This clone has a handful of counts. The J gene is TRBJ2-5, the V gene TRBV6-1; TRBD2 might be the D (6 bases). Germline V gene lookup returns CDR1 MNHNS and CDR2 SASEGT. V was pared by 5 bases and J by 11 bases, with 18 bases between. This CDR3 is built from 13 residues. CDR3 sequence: CASSSLDRGRQYF. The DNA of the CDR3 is TGTGCCAGCAGTTCATTAGACCGGGGGAGACAGTACTTC.

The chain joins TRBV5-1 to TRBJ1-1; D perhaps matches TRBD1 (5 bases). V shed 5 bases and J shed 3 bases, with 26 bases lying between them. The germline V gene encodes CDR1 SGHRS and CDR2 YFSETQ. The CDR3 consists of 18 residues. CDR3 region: CASRERRWARDGDTEAFF. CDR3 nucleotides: TGCGCCAGCAGGGAACGGCGCTGGGCCAGGGATGGTGACACTGAAGCTTTCTTT.

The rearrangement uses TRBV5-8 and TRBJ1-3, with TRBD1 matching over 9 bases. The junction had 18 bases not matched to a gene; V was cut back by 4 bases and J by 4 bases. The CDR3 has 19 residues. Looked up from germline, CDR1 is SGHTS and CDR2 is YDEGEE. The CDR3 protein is CASSLHGTGFVLGGNTIYF. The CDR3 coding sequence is TGTGCCAGCAGCCTCCACGGGACAGGGTTTGTTCTAGGAGGAAACACCATATATTTT.

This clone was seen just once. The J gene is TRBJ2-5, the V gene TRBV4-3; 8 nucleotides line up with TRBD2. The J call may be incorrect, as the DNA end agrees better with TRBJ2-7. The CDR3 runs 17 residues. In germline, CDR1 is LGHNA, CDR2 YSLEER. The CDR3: CASSPTVLLAAIYEQYF. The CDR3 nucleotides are TGCGCCAGCAGCCCGACCGTTTTACTAGCGGCTATTTACGAGCAGTACTTC.

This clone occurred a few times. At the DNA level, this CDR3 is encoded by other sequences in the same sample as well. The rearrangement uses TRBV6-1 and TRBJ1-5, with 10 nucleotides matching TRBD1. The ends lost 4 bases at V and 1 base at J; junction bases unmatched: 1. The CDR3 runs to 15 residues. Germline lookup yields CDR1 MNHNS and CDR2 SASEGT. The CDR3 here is CASSGDRGSNQPQHF. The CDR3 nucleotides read TGTGCCAGCAGTGGGGACAGGGGAAGCAATCAGCCCCAGCATTTT.

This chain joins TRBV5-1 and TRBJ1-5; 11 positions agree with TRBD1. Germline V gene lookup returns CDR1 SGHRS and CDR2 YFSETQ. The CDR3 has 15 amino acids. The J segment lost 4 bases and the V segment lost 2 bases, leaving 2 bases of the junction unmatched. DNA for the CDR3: TGCGCCAGCAGCTTTGGGACAGGGGGAAATCAGCCCCAGCATTTT. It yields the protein CASSFGTGGNQPQHF.

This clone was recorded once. CDR3 in DNA: TGTGCCAGTAGGCTGGGACAGCTGGGCGGGGAGCTGTTTTTT. Its translation is CASRLGQLGGELFF. The rearrangement uses TRBV19 and TRBJ2-2, with TRBD1 matching 7 bases. Germline V gene data show CDR1 as LNHDA and CDR2 as SQIVND (reference sequence). CDR3 size: 14 residues. V was clipped by 6 bases and J by 7 bases; unmatched bases: 8.

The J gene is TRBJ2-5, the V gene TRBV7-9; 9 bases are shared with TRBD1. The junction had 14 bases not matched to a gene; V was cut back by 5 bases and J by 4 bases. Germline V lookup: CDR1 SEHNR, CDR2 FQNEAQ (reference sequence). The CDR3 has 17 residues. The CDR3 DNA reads TGTGCCAGCAGCCTGGCCCCGGGACAGGGTGGGTCAGAGACCCAGTACTTC. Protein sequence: CASSLAPGQGGSETQYF.

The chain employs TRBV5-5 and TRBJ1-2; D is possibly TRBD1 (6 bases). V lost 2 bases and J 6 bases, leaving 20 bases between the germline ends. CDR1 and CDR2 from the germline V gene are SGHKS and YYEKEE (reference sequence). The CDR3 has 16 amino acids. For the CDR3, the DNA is TGTGCCAGCAGCTTAAATAGGGGGGGCAGGTTTAATGGCTACACCTTC. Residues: CASSLNRGGRFNGYTF.

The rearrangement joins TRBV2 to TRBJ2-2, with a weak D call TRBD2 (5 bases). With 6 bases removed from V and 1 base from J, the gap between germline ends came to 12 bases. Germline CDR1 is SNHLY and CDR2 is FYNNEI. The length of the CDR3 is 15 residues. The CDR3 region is CASSRHGLNTGELFF. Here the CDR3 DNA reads TGTGCCAGCAGCAGACATGGACTGAACACCGGGGAGCTGTTTTTT.

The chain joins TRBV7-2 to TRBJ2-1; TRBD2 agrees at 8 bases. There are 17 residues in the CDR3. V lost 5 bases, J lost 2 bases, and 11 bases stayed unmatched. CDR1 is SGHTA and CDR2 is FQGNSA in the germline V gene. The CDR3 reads CASSPHTGTRAYNEQFF. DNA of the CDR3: TGTGCCAGCAGCCCACACACCGGGACTAGGGCCTACAATGAGCAGTTCTTC.

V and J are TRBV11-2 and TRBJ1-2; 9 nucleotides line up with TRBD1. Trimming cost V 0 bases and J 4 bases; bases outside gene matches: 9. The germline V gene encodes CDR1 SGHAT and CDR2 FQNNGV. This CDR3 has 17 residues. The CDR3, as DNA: TGTGCCAGCAGCTTAGACCTGAACAGGGGGCTTCTCTATGGCTACACCTTC. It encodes CASSLDLNRGLLYGYTF.

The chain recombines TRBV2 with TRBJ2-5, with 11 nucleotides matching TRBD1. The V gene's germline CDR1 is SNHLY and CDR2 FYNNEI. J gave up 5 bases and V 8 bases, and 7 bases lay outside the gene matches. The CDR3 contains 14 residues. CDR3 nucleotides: TGTGCCAGCGCTAGGGACAGGGGGGGGGAGACCCAGTACTTC. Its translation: CASARDRGGETQYF.

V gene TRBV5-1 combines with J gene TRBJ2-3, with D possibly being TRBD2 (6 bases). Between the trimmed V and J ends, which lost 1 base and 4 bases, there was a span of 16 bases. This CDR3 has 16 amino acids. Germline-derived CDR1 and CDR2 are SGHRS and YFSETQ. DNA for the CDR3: TGCGCCAGCAGCTTGCGCCCCCCGGGAGCGTCAGATACGCAGTATTTT. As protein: CASSLRPPGASDTQYF.

In DNA, the CDR3 is TGTGCCAGCAGTGTCAGGCGTTCTGGGGCCAACGTCCTGACTTTC. Amino acid sequence: CASSVRRSGANVLTF. The V gene is TRBV6-1, the J gene TRBJ2-6, with no clear D. V lost 4 bases, J lost 1 base, and 8 bases lay in between. Germline V CDR1 and CDR2: MNHNS, SASEGT. CDR3 length: 15 residues.

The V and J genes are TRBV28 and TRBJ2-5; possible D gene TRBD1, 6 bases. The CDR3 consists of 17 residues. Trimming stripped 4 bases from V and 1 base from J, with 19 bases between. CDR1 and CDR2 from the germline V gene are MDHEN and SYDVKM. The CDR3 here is CASSWLRGSLAQETQYF. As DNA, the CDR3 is TGTGCCAGCAGTTGGCTCAGGGGATCCCTGGCCCAAGAGACCCAGTACTTC.